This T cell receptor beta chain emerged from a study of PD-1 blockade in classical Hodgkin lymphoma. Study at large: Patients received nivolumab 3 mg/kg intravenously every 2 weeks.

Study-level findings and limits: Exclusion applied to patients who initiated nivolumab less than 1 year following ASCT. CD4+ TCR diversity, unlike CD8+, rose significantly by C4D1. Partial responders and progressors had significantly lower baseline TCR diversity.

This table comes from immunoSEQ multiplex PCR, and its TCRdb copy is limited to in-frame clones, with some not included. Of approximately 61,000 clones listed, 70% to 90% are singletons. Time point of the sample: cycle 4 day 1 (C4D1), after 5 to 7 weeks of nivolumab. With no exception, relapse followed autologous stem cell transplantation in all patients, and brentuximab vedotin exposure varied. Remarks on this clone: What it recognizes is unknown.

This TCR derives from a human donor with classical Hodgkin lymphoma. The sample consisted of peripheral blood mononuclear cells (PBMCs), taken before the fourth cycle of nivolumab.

CDR3 protein: CASSVDRGLPLHF. CDR3 bases: TGTGCCAGCTCAGTGGACAGGGGCCTACCCCTCCACTTT. V usage is TRBV18 and J usage is TRBJ1-6; 9 bases agree with TRBD1. This CDR3 is 13 amino acids long. Germline CDR1 and CDR2: KGHSH and LQKENI. V was pared by 5 bases and J by 12 bases, with 5 bases of the junction left unmatched.